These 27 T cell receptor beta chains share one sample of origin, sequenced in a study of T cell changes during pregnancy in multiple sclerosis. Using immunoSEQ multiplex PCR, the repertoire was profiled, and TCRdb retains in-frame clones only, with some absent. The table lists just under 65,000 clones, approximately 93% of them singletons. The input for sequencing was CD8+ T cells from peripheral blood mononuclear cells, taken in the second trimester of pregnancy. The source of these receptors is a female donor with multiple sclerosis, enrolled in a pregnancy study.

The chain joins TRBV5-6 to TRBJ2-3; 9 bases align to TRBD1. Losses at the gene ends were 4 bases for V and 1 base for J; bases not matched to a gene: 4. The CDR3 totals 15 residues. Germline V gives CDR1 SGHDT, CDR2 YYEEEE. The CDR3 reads CASSRQGGGTDTQYF. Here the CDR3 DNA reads TGTGCCAGCAGCCGACAGGGGGGGGGCACAGATACGCAGTATTTT. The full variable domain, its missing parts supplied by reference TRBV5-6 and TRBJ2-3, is DAGVTQSPTHLIKTRGQQVTLRCSPKSGHDTVSWYQQALGQGPQFIFQYYEEEERQRGNFPDRFSGHQFPNYSSELNVNALLLGDSALYLCASSRQGGGTDTQYFGPGTRLTVL.

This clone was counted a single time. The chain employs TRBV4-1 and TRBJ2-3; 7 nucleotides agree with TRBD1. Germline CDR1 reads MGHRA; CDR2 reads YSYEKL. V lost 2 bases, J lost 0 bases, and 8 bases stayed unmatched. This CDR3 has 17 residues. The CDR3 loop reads CASSQLNTGASTDTQYF. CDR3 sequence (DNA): TGCGCCAGCAGCCAACTAAACACAGGGGCTAGCACAGATACGCAGTATTTT.

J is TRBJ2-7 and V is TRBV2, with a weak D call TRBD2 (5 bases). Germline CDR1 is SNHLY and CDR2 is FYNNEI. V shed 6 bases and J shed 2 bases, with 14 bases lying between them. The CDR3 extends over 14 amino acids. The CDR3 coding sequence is TGTGCCAGCAGCTCCCTAAGCGGTGCCTACGAGCAGTACTTC. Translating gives CASSSLSGAYEQYF. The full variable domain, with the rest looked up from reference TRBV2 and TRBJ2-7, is EPEVTQTPSHQVTQMGQEVILRCVPISNHLYFYWYRQILGQKVEFLVSFYNNEISEKSEIFDDQFSVERPDGSNFTLKIRSTKLEDSAMYFCASSSLSGAYEQYFGPGTRLTVT.

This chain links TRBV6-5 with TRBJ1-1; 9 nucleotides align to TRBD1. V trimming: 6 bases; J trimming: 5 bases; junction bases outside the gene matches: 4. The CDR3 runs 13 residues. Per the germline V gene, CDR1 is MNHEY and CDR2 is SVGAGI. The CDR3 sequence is CASSYGQGTEAFF. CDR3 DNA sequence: TGTGCCAGCAGCTATGGACAGGGGACTGAAGCTTTCTTT.

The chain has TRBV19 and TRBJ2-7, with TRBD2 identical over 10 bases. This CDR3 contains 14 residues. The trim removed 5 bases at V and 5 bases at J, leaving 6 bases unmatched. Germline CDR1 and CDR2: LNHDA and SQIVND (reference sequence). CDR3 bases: TGTGCCAGTAGTTTTGGACTAGCGGCCAACGAGCAGTACTTC. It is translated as CASSFGLAANEQYF.

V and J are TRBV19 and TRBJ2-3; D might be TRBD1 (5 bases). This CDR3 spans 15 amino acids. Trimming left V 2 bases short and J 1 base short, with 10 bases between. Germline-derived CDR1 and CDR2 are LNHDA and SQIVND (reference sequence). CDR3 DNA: TGTGCCAGTAGTATACTACACAGGCGCACAGATACGCAGTATTTT. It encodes CASSILHRRTDTQYF.

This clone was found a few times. The CDR3 DNA sequence: TGTGCCAGCAGCACCGGACAGCCGAACACTGAAGCTTTCTTT. Translating gives CASSTGQPNTEAFF. The rearrangement links TRBV21-1 to TRBJ1-1; TRBD1 is the table's D call, not checked against the DNA. TRBV21-1 is an annotated pseudogene. The CDR3 runs to 14 residues.

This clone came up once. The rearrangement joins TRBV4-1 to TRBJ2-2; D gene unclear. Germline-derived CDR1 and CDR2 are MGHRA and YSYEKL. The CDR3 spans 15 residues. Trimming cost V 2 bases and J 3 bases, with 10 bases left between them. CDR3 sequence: CASSQPEEHTGELFF. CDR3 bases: TGCGCCAGCAGCCAACCCGAGGAGCACACCGGGGAGCTGTTTTTT.

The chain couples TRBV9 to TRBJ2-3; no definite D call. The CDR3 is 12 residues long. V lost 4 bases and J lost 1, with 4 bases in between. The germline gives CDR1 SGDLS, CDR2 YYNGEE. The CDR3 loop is CASSRGTDTQYF. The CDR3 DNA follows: TGTGCCAGCAGCCGGGGCACAGATACGCAGTATTTT.

Here the CDR3 reads CASSQTRTYNEQFF. The CDR3 region has the DNA TGCGCCAGCAGCCAGACTAGAACCTACAATGAGCAGTTCTTC. This sequence joins TRBV5-1 and TRBJ2-1; possibly TRBD2 for D (6 bases). V was clipped by 4 bases and J by 2 bases, with 10 bases between them. Germline V gene data show CDR1 as SGHRS and CDR2 as YFSETQ. The CDR3 covers 14 residues.

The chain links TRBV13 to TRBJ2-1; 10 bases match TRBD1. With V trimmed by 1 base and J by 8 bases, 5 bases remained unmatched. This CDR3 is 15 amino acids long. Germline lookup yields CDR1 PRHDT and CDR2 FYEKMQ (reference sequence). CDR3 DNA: TGTGCCAGCAGCTTAGTGGGACAGGGGCGCCATGAGCAGTTCTTC. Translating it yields CASSLVGQGRHEQFF.

The CDR3 bases are TGTGCCAGCAGTTACTCGATAACTAGCGAGATCTACGAGCAGTACTTC. This encodes CASSYSITSEIYEQYF. The chain recombines TRBV6-5 with TRBJ2-7; 7 bases are shared with TRBD2. The CDR3 runs 16 residues. After removal of 0 bases from V and 3 bases from J, the junction contained 8 bases not matched to a gene. From germline, CDR1 is MNHEY and CDR2 SVGAGI.

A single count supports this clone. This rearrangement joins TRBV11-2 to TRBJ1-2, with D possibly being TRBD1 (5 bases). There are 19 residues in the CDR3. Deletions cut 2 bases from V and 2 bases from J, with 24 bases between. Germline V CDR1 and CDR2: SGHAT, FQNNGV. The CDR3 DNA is TGTGCCAGCAGCTTATACCACGGGCAGGGCACGGTACTAAACTATGGCTACACCTTC. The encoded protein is CASSLYHGQGTVLNYGYTF.

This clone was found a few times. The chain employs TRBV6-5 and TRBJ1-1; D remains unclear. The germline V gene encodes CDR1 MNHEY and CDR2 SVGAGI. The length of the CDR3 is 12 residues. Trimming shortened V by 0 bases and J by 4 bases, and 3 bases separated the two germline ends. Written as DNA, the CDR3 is TGTGCCAGCAGTTACTCGGCCACTGAAGCTTTCTTT. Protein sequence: CASSYSATEAFF.

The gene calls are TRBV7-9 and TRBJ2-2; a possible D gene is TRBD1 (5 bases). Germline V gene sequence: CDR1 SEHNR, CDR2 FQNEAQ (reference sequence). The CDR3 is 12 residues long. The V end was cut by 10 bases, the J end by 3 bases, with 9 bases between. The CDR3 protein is CAIGADTGELFF. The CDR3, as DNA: TGTGCCATAGGGGCGGACACCGGGGAGCTGTTTTTT.

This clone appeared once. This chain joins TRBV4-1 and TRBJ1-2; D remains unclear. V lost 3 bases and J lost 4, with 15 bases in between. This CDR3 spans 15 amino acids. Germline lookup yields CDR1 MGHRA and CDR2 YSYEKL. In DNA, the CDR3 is TGCGCCAGCAGCCACCCAATGGGCGACCTCTATGGCTACACCTTC. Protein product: CASSHPMGDLYGYTF.

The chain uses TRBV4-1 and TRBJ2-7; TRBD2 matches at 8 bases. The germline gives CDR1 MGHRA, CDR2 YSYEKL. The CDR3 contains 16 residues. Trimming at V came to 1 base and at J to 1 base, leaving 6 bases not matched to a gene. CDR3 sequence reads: CASSQVALADSYEQYF. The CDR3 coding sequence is TGCGCCAGCAGCCAAGTGGCACTAGCGGATTCCTACGAGCAGTACTTC.

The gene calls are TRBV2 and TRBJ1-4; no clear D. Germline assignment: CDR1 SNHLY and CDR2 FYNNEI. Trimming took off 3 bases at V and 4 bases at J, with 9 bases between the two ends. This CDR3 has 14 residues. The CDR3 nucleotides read TGTGCCAGCAGTGACCGTCAGGATAATGAAAAACTGTTTTTT. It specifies CASSDRQDNEKLFF.

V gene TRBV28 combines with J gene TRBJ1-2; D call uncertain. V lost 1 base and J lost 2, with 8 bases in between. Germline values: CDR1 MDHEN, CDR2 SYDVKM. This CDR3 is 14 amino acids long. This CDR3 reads CASSLSRVNYGYTF. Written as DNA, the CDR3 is TGTGCCAGCAGTTTATCCCGGGTCAACTATGGCTACACCTTC.

As DNA, the CDR3 is TGTGCCAGCAGCCCACCGACTAGCGGGAATGTGCATGAGCAGTTCTTC. Residues: CASSPPTSGNVHEQFF. V gene TRBV9 combines with J gene TRBJ2-1, with 11 bases aligning to TRBD2. J gave up 8 bases and V 4 bases, and 11 bases lay outside the gene matches. The germline V gene encodes CDR1 SGDLS and CDR2 YYNGEE. The CDR3 has 16 amino acids.

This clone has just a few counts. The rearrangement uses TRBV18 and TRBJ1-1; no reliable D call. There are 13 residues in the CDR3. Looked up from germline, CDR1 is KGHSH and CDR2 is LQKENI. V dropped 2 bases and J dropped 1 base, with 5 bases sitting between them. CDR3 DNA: TGTGCCAGCTCACCAACAGCGAACACTGAAGCTTTCTTT. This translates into CASSPTANTEAFF.

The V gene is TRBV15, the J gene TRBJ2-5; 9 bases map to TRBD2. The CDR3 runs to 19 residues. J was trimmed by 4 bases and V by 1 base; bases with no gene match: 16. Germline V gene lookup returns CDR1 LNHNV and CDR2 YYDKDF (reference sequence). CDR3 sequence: CATSRGGLRVAGDVETQYF. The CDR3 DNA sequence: TGTGCCACCAGCAGAGGAGGCTTGCGGGTAGCGGGAGATGTAGAGACCCAGTACTTC.

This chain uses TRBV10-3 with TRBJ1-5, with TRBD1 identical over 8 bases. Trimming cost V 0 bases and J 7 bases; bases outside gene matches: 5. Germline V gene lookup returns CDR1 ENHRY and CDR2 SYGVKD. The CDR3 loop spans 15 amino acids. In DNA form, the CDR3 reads TGTGCCATCAGTGAGTCTACAGGGGGTGGGCAGCCCCAGCATTTT. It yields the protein CAISESTGGGQPQHF.

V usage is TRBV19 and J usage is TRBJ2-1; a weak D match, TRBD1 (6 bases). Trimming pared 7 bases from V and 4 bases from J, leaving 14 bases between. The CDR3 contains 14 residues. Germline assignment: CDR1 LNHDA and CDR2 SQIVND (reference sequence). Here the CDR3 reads CASNIGGPYNEQFF. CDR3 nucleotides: TGTGCCAGTAACATTGGGGGCCCTTACAATGAGCAGTTCTTC. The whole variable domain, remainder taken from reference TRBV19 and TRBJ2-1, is DGGITQSPKYLFRKEGQNVTLSCEQNLNHDAMYWYRQDPGQGLRLIYYSQIVNDFQKGDIAEGYSVSREKKESFPLTVTSAQKNPTAFYLCASNIGGPYNEQFFGPGTRLTVL.

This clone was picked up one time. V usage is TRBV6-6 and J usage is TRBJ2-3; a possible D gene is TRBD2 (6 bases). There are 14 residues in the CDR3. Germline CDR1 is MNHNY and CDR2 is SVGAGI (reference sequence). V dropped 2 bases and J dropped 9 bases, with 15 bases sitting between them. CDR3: CASSYLPREATQYF. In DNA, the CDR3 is TGTGCCAGCAGTTACCTCCCTAGGGAGGCAACGCAGTATTTT.

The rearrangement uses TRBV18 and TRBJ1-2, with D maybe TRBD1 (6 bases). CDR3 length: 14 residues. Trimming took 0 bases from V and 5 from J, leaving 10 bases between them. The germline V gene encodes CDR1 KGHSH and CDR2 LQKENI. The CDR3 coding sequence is TGTGCCAGCTCACCACCCTTGGACAGATATGGCTACACCTTC. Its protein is CASSPPLDRYGYTF.

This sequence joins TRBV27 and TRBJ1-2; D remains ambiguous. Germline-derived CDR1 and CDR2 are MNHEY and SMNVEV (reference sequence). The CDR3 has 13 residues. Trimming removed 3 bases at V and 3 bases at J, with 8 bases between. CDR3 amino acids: CASSFGIYYGYTF. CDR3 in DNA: TGTGCCAGCAGTTTTGGCATCTACTATGGCTACACCTTC.